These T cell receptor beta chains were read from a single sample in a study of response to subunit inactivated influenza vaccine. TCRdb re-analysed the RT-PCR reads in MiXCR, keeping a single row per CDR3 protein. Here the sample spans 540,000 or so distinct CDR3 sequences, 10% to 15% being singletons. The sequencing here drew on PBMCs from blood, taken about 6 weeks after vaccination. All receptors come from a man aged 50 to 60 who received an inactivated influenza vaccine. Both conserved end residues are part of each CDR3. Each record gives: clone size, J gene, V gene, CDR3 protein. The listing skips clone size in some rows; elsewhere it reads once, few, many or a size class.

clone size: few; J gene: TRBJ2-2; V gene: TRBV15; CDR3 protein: CATSNPFNRELFF
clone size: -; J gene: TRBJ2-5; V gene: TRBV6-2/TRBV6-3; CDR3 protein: CASSPPEGAETQYF
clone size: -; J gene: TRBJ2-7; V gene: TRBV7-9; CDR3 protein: CASSPPGTSDRSYEQYF
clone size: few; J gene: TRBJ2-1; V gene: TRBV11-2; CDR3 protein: CASSLAVTLEQFF
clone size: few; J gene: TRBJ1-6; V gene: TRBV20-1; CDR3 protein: CSARMASPLHF
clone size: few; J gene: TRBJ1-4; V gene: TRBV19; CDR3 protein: CASSQKRNEKLFF
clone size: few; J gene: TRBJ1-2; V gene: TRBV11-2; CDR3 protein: CASSRGTDIFEYGYTF
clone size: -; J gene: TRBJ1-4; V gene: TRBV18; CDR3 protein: CASSLRQKNEKLFF
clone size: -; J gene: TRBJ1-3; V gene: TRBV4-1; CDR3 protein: CASSLGDRGHSGNTIYF
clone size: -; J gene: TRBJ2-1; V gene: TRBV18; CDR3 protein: CASSPPPRDEQFF
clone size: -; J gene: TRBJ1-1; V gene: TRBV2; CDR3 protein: CASSEHLRVNTEAFF
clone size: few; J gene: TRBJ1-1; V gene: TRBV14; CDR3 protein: CASSQDAGYTEAFF
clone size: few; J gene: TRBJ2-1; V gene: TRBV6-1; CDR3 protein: CASSTGLAPYNEQFF
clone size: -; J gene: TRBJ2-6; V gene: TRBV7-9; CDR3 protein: CASSNRENSGANVLTF
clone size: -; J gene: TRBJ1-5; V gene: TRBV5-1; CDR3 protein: CASSWGDRGSAQPQHF
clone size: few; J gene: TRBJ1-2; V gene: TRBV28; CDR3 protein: CASTTAQGNGYTF
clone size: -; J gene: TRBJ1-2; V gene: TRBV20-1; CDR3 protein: CSVRYQGISGYTF
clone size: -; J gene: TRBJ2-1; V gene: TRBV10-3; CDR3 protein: CAICSAVGSRQKYNEQFF
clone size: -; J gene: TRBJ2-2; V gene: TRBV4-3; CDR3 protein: CASSQYTYTGELFF
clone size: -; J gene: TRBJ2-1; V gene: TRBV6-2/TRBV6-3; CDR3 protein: CASSDPVSYNEQFF
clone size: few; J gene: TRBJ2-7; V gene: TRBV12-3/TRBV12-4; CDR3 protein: CASSFGQGNEQYF
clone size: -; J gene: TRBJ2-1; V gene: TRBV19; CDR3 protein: CASSIIGTRSYNEQFF
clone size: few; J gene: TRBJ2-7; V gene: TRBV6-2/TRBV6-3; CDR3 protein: CASRDRGFDEQYF
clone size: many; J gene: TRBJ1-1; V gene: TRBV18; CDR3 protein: CASSPTGVGGNTEAFF
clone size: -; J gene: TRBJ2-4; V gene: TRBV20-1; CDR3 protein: CSADHRAGGPVNIQYF
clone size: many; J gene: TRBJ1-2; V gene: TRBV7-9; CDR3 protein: CASSFVRVDGYTF
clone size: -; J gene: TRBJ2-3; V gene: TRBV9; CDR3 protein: CASSVGAAREADTQYF
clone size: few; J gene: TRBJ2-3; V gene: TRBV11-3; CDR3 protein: CASSAGTSSTSTDTQYF
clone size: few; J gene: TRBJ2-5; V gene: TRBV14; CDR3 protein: CASSQELGRPQETQYF
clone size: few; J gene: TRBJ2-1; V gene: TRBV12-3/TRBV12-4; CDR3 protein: CASKPGQGYNEQFF
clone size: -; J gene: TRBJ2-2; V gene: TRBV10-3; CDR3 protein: CAIKEDNTGELFF
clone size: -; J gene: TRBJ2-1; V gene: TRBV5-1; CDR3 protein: CASSHRGIEQFF
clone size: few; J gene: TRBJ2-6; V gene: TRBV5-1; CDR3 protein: CASSGQVAGANVLTF
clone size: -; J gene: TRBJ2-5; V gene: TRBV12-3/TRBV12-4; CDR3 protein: CASSLTGTGERETQYF
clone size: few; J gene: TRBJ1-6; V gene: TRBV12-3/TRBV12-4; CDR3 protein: CASSLAPYSPLHF
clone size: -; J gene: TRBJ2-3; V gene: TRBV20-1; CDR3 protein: CSARPLDNRYTDTQYF
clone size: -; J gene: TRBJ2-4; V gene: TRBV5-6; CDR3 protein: CASSLFSLAENIQYF
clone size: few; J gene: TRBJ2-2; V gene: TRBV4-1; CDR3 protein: CASSQADSSNTGELFF
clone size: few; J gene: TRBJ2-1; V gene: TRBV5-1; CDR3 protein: CASSFSPNRASNNEQFF
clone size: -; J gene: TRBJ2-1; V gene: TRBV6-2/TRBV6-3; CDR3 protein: CASRAGGLYNEQFF
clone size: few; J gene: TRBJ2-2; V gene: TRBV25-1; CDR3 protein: CASGSSWTGELFF
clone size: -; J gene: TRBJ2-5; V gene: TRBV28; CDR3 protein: CASSPYSSGRGETQYF
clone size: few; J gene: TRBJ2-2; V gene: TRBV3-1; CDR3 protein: CASSQVRTGELFF
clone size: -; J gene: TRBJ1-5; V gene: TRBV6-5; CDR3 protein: CASSSQKRRDEEPQHF
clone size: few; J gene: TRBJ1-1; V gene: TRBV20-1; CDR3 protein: CSAPSLTGGTEAFF
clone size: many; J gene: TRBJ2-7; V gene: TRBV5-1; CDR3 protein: CASSPGQGNEQYF
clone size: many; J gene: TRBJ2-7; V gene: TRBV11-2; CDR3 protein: CASSKTSGFSYEQYF
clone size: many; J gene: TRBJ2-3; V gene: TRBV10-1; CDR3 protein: CASSERTASTDTQYF
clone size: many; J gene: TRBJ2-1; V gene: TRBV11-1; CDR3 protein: CASSREAGRGNEQFF
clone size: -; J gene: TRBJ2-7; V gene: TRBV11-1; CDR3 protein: CASSLYRGRGEQYF